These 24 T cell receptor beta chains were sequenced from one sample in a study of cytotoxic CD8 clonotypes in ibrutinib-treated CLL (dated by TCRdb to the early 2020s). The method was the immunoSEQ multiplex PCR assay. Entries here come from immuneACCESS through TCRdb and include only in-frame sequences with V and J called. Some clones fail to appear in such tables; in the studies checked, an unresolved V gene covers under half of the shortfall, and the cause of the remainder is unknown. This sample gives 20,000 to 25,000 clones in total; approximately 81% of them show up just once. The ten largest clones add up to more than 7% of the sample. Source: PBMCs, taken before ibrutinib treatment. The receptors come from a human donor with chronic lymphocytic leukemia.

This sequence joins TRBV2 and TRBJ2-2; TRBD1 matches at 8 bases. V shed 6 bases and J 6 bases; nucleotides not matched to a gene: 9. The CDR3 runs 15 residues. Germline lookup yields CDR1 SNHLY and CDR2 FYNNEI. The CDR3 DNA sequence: TGTGCCAGCAGCCCCCGGACAGGGCGAGCCGGGGAGCTGTTTTTT. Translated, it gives CASSPRTGRAGELFF. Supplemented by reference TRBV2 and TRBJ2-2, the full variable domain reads EPEVTQTPSHQVTQMGQEVILRCVPISNHLYFYWYRQILGQKVEFLVSFYNNEISEKSEIFDDQFSVERPDGSNFTLKIRSTKLEDSAMYFCASSPRTGRAGELFFGEGSRLTVL.

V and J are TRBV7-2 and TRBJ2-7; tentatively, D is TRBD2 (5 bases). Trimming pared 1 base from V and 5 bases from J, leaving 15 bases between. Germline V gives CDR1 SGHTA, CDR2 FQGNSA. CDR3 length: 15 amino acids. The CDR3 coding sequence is TGTGCCAGCAGCTTAGTTTCGGGGTTAAACGACGAGCAGTACTTC. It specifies CASSLVSGLNDEQYF.

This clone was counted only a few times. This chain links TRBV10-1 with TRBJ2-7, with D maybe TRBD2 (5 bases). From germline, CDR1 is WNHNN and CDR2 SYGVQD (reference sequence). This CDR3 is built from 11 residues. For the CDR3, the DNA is TGCGCGAGCGGCAGGAACAGCGAGCAGTACTTC. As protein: CASGRNSEQYF.

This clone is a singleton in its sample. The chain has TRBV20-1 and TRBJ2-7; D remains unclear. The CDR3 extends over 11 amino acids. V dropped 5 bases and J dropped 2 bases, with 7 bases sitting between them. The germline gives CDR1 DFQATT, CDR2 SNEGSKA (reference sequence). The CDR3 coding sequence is TGCAGTGCTGGTCTTGCCTACGAGCAGTACTTC. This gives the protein CSAGLAYEQYF.

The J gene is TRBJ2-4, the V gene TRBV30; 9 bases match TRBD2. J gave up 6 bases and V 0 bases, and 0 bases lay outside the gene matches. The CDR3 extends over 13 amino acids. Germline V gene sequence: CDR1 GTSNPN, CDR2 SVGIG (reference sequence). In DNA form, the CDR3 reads TGTGCCTGGAGTGTAGCGGGGGGAAACATTCAGTACTTC. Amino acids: CAWSVAGGNIQYF. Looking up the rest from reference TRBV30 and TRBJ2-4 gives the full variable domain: SQTIHQWPATLVQPVGSPLSLECTVEGTSNPNLYWYRQAAGRGLQLLFYSVGIGQISSEVPQNLSASRPQDRQFILSSKKLLLSDSGFYLCAWSVAGGNIQYFGAGTRLSVL.

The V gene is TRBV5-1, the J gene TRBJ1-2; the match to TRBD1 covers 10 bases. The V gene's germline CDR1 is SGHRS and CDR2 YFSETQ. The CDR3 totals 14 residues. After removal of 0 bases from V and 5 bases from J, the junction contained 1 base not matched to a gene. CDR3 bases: TGCGCCAGCAGCTTGGAGGGACAGGGGTATGGCTACACCTTC. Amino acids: CASSLEGQGYGYTF. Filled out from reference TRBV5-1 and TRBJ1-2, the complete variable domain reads KAGVTQTPRYLIKTRGQQVTLSCSPISGHRSVSWYQQTPGQGLQFLFEYFSETQRNKGNFPGRFSGRQFSNSRSEMNVSTLELGDSALYLCASSLEGQGYGYTFGSGTRLTVV.

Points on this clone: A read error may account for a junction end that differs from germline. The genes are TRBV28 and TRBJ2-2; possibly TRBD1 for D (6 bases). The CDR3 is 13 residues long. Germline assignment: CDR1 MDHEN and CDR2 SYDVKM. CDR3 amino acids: CACRTVRPGELFF. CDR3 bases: TGTGCCTGCAGGACAGTGCGACCCGGGGAGCTGTTTTTT.

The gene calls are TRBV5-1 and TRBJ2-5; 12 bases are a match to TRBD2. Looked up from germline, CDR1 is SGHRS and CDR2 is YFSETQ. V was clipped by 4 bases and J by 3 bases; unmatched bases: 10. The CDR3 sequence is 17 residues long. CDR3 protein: CASSLPTSGGRKETQYF. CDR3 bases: TGCGCCAGCAGCCTCCCGACTAGCGGGGGAAGAAAAGAGACCCAGTACTTC. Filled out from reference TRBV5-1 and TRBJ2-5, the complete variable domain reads KAGVTQTPRYLIKTRGQQVTLSCSPISGHRSVSWYQQTPGQGLQFLFEYFSETQRNKGNFPGRFSGRQFSNSRSEMNVSTLELGDSALYLCASSLPTSGGRKETQYFGPGTRLLVL.

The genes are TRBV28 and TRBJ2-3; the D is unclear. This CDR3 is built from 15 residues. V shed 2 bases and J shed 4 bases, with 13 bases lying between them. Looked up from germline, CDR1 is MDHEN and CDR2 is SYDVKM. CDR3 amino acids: CASSLASKGPDTQYF. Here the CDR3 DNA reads TGTGCCAGCAGTTTAGCCAGCAAGGGCCCAGATACGCAGTATTTT.

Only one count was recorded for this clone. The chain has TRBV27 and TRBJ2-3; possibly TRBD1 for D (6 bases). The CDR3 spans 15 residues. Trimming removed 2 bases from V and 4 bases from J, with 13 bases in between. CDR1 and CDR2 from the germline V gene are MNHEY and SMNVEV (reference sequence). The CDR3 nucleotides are TGTGCCAGCAGTTTACACAGGGAAGGGGCAGATACGCAGTATTTT. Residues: CASSLHREGADTQYF.

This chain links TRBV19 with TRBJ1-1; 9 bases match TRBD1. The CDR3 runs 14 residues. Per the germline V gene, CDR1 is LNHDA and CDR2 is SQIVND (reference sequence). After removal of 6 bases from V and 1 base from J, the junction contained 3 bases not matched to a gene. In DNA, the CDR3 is TGTGCCAGTAGGGACAGGGGACGGAACACTGAAGCTTTCTTT. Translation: CASRDRGRNTEAFF. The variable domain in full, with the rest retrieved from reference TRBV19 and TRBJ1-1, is DGGITQSPKYLFRKEGQNVTLSCEQNLNHDAMYWYRQDPGQGLRLIYYSQIVNDFQKGDIAEGYSVSREKKESFPLTVTSAQKNPTAFYLCASRDRGRNTEAFFGQGTRLTVV.

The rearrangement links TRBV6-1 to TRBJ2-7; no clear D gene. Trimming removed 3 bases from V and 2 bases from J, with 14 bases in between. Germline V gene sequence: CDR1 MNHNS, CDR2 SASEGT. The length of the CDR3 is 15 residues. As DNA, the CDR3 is TGTGCCAGCAGTGATGTTTGGTTAGCAACCTACGAGCAGTACTTC. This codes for CASSDVWLATYEQYF.

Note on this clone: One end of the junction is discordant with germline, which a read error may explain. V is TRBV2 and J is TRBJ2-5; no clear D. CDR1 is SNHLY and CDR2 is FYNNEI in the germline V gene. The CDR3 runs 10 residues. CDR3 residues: CASREETQYF. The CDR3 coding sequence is TGTGCCAGCAGGGAAGAGACCCAGTACTTC.

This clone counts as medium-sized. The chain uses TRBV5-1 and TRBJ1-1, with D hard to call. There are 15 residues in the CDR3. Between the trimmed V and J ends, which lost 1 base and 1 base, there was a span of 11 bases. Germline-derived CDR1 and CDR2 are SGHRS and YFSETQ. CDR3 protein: CASSLRPVTNTEAFF. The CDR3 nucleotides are TGCGCCAGCAGCTTGAGACCTGTGACGAACACTGAAGCTTTCTTT.

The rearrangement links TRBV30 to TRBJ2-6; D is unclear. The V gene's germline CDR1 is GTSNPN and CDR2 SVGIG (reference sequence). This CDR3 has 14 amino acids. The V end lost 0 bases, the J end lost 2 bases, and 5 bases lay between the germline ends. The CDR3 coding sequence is TGTGCCTGGAGTGTGGTCCCTGGGGCCAACGTCCTGACTTTC. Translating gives CAWSVVPGANVLTF.

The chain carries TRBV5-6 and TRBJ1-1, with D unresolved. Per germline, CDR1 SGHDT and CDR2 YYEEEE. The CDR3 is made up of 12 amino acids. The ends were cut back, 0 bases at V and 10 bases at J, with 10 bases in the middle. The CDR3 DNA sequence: TGTGCCAGCAGCTTGGCTTCCTGGGCAGCTTTCTTT. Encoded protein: CASSLASWAAFF.

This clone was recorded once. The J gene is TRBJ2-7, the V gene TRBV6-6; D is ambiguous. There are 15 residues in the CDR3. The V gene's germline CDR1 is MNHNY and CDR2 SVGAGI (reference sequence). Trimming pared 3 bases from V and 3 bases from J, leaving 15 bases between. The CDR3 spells CASSYGRQAYYEQYF. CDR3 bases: TGTGCCAGCAGTTATGGACGGCAGGCCTACTACGAGCAGTACTTC.

The CDR3 loop reads CASSFLLRAQGGYTF. CDR3 bases: TGTGCCAGCAGTTTTCTCCTTCGGGCTCAGGGTGGCTACACCTTC. The chain employs TRBV28 and TRBJ1-2, with TRBD1 as a possible D gene (5 bases). Germline V gene sequence: CDR1 MDHEN, CDR2 SYDVKM. CDR3 size: 15 residues. V was trimmed by 3 bases and J by 7 bases, leaving 18 bases between them.

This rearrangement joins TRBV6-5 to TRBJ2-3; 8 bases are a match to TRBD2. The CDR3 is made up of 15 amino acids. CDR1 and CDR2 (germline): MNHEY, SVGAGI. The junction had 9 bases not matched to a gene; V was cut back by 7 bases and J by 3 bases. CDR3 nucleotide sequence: TGTGCCAGCACTAAAACGGGGGGGGTAACAGATACGCAGTATTTT. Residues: CASTKTGGVTDTQYF.

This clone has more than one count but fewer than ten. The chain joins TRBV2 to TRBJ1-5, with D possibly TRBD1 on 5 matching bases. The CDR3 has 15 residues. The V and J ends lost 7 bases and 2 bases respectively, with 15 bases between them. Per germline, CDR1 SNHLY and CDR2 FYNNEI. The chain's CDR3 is CASTLFREGNQPQHF. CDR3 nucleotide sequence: TGTGCCAGCACCCTTTTCAGGGAGGGCAATCAGCCCCAGCATTTT.

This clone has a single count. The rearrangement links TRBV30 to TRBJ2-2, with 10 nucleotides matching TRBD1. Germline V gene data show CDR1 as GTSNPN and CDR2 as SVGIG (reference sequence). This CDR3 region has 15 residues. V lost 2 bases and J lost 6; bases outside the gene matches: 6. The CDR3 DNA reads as TGTGCCTGGAGTTTTTTGGACAGGGGGGCCGGGGAGCTGTTTTTT. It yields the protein CAWSFLDRGAGELFF.

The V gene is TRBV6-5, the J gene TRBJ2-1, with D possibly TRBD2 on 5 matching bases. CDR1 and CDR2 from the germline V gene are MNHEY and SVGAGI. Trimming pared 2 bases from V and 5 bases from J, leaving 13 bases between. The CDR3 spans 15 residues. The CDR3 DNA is TGTGCCAGCAGTTACGACCGGGGAGTCAACAATGAGCAGTTCTTC. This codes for CASSYDRGVNNEQFF.

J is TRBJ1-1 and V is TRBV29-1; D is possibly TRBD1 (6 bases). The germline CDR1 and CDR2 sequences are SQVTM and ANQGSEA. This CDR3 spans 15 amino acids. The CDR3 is CHIGGAAGLNTEAFF. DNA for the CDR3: TGCCATATCGGGGGCGCCGCGGGTTTGAACACTGAAGCTTTCTTT.

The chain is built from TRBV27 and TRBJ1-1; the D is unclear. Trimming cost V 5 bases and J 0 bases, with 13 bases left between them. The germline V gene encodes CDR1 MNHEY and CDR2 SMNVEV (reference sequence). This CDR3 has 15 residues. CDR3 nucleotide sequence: TGTGCCAGCAGTCGCCGAGGATTGCTGAACACTGAAGCTTTCTTT. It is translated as CASSRRGLLNTEAFF.